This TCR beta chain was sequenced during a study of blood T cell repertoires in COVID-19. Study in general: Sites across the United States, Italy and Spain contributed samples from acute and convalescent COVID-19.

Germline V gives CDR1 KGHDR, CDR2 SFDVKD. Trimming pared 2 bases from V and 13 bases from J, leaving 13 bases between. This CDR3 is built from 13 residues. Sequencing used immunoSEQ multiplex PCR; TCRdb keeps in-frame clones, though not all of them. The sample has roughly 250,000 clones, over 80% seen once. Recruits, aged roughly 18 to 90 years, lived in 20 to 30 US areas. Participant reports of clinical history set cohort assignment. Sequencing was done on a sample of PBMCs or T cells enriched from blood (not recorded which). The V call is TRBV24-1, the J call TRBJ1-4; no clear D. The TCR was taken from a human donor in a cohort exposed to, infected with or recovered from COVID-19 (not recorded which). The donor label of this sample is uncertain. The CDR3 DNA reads TGTGCCACCAGTGATTCGGGTCGGCCAAGACTGTTTTTT. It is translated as CATSDSGRPRLFF.